This T cell receptor (beta chain) came from a study of cytomegalovirus exposure and HLA in healthy donors. Germline-derived CDR1 and CDR2 are MNHEY and SVGAGI. CDR3 length: 14 amino acids. V was pared by 4 bases and J by 7 bases, with 14 bases between. Primers included in the PCR were 60 Vbeta and 13 Jbeta primers. The protocol was immunoSEQ multiplex PCR, while the TCRdb copy is restricted to in-frame clones and leaves out a portion. The table gives 150,000 to 200,000 clones; the top ten clones make up roughly 1.9% of it. The sequencing input was PBMCs. V is TRBV6-5 and J is TRBJ1-5; D may be TRBD1 (5 bases). The source is a man aged 25 to 40 in good health and CMV-seronegative. CDR3 bases: TGTGCCAGCAGTTTCTCGGACATATGGCAGCCCCAGCATTTT. This encodes CASSFSDIWQPQHF.